The present TCR beta chain was sequenced within a study of blood T cells in healthy people across ages. Study-level background: Every two T cells gave about one barcoded beta molecule via template switching. Regarding the study as a whole: Comparison with aged donors showed that long-lived donors had more naive CD4+ cells and higher diversity.

Trimming took 6 bases from V and 5 from J; bases not matched to a gene: 6. The length of the CDR3 is 15 residues. Germline CDR1 KGHSH, CDR2 LQKENI. Alongside a J-beta primer mix, a sample-barcoded 5' primer served in a second PCR lasting 7 to 11 cycles. Tags on each cDNA molecule came from a template-switch adaptor with 12 random nucleotides. From the 5' RACE reads, TCRdb called clonotypes with MiXCR, one entry per CDR3 protein. Of roughly 800,000 distinct CDR3 sequences in the sample, 55% to 70% were seen once. As regards this clonotype: What it binds is unknown.

PBMCs, at least 7 million per sample, were isolated. The sample was blood. J is TRBJ2-5 and V is TRBV18, with 13 bases aligning to TRBD2. The sequence derives from a man under 40 in good health. The DNA of the CDR3 is TGTGCCAGCTCGAGGACTAGCGGGGGCCGGGAGACCCAGTACTTC. It is translated as CASSRTSGGRETQYF.